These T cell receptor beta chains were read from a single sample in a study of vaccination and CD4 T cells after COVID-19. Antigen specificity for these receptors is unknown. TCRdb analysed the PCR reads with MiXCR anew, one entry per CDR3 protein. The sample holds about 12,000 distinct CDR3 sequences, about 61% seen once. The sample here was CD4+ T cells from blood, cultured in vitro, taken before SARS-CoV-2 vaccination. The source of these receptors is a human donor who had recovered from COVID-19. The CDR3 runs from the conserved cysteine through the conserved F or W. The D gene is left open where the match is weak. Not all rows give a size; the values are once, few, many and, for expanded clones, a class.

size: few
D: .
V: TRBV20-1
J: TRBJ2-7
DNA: TGCAGTGCTAGTAGTCAGAACTACGAGCAGTACTTC
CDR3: CSASSQNYEQYF

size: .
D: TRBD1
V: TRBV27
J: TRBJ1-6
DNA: TGTGCCAGCAGGGTACCGGGACAGTATAATTCACCCCTCCACTTT
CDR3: CASRVPGQYNSPLHF

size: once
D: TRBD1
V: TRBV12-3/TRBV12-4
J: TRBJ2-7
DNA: TGTGCCAGCAGTGAGGCAGGGGACAGAACAGAGCAGTACTTC
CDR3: CASSEAGDRTEQYF

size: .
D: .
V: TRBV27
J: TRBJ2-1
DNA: TGTGCCAGCAGGGCCTACAATGAGCAGTTCTTC
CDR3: CASRAYNEQFF

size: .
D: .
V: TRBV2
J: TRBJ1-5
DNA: TGTGCCAGCAGCAGGGAGGGGATTCAGCCCCAGCATTTT
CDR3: CASSREGIQPQHF

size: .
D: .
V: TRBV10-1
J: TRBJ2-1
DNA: TGCGCCAGCAGTGAAGGGCCCAGGGGCTCCAATGAGCAGTTCTTC
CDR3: CASSEGPRGSNEQFF

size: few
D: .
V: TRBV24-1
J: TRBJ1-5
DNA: TGTGCCACCAGTGATTCCTACGATCATCAGCCCCAGCATTTT
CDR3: CATSDSYDHQPQHF

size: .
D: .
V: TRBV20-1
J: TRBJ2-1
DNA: TGCAGTGCTAGAGATCGGTGGTATTCCTCCTACAATGAGCAGTTCTTC
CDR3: CSARDRWYSSYNEQFF

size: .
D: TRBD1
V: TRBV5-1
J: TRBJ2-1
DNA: TGCGCCAGCAGCCCGGGACAGGACTACAATGAGCAGTTCTTC
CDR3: CASSPGQDYNEQFF

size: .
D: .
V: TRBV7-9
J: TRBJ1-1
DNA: TGTGCCAGCAGTCGTACAGGGAATGAAGCTTTCTTT
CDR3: CASSRTGNEAFF

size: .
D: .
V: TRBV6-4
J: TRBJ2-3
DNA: TGTGCCAGCCTCTCCCGGTGGCTGGGGAGCACAGATACGCAGTATTTT
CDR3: CASLSRWLGSTDTQYF

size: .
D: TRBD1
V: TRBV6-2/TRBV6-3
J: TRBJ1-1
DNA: TGTGCCAGTTACGACAGGGGTCGGTACGCTGAAGCTTTCTTT
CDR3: CASYDRGRYAEAFF

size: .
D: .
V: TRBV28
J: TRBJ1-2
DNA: TGTGCCAGCCAATATCAGGGAACGTTGAACTATGGCTACACCTTC
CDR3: CASQYQGTLNYGYTF

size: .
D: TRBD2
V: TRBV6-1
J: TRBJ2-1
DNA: TGTGCCAGCAGACCCAGCGGGACGTTTATCTATGAGCAGTTCTTC
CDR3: CASRPSGTFIYEQFF

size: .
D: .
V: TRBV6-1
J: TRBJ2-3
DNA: TGTGCCAGCAGGGGACCCGCATGGCAGCGGGATACGCAGTATTTT
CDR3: CASRGPAWQRDTQYF

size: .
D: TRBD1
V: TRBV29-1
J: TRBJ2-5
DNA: TGCAGCGTTCTATCGGACAGGGCGAACCAAGAGACCCAGTACTTC
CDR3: CSVLSDRANQETQYF

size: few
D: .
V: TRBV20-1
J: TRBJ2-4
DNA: TGCAGTGCTAGACACGTAGAAGCCAAAAACATTCAGTACTTC
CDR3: CSARHVEAKNIQYF

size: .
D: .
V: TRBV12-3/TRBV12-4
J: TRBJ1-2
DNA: TGTGCCAGCAGTTTACATAACTATGGCTACACCTTC
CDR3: CASSLHNYGYTF

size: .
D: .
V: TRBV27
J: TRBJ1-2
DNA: TGTGCCAGCAGTCCTCGGGACACCACTAACTATGGCTACACCTTC
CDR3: CASSPRDTTNYGYTF

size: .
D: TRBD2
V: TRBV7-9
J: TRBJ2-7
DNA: TGTGCCAGCAGCCCAGGGACTAGCGTGAGAGAGCAGTACTTC
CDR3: CASSPGTSVREQYF

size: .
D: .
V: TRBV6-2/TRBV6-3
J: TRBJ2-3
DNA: TGTGCCAGCAGTTACTCCGAGTCTAGCACAGATACGCAGTATTTT
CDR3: CASSYSESSTDTQYF

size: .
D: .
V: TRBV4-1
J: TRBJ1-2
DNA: TGCGCCAGCAGCCAAGTAGCCCTCTATGGCTACACCTTC
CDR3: CASSQVALYGYTF

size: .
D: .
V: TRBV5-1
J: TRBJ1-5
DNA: TGCGCCAGCAGCTTGGACGGGCAGCCTAATCAGCCCCAGCATTTT
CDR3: CASSLDGQPNQPQHF

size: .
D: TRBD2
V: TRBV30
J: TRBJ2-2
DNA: TGTGCCTGGAGTGTCGCTAGCGGGAGGACCGGGGAGCTGTTTTTT
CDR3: CAWSVASGRTGELFF

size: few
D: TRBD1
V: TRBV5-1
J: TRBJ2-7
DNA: TGCGCCAGCAGCTTGGCTTTGGGGACAGGGGACTCCTACGAGCAGTACTTC
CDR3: CASSLALGTGDSYEQYF

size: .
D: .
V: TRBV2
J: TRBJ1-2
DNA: TGTGCCAGCAGCGCAGGGAGGGACTATGGCTACACCTTC
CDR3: CASSAGRDYGYTF

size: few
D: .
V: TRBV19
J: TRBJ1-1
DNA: TGTGCCAGTAGTATAATCGGCCCGAACACTGAAGCTTTCTTT
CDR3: CASSIIGPNTEAFF

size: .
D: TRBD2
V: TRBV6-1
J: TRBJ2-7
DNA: TGTGCCAGCAGTGAAGTCTGGGGGGGGGGGAGTGGGGACGAGCAGTACTTC
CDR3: CASSEVWGGGSGDEQYF

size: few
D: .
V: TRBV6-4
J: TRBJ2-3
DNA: TGTGCCAGCAGTGACAGGGGCACAGATACGCAGTATTTT
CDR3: CASSDRGTDTQYF

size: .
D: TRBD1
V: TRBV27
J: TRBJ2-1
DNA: TGTGCCAGCAGCTCCTCCTTCCACCAGGGACAGGGTTCCTACAATGAGCAGTTCTTC
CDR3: CASSSSFHQGQGSYNEQFF

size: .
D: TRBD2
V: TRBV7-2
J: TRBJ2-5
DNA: TGTGCCAGCAGCTTAGTCGGGAGGGCCGGGAGAGAGACCCAGTACTTC
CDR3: CASSLVGRAGRETQYF

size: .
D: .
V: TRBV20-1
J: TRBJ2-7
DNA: TGCAGTGCTAGAGACGAGCCTTCCGAGCAGTACTTC
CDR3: CSARDEPSEQYF

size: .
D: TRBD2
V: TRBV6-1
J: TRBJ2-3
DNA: TGTGCCAGCAGTACCCCCGCGGGAGTAACAGATACGCAGTATTTT
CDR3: CASSTPAGVTDTQYF

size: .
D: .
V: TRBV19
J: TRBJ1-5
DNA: TGTGCCAGTAGTTGGGTGGATAGCAATCAGCCCCAGCATTTT
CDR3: CASSWVDSNQPQHF

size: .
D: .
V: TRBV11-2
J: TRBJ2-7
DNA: TGTGCCAGCAGTTCCTTTTGGGACACGCGGAAGTACTTC
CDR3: CASSSFWDTRKYF

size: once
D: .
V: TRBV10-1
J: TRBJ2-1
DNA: TGCGCCAGCAGCGCCCCACGGGGCATATACAATGAGCAGTTCTTC
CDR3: CASSAPRGIYNEQFF

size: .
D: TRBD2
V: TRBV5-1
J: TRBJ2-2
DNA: TGCGCCAGCAGCTTGCCCGTTAGCGGGGGCTCGAACACCGGGGAGCTGTTTTTT
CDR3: CASSLPVSGGSNTGELFF

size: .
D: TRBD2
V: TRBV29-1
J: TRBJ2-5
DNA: TGCAGCGCTAGAGACGGACTAGTGGTCCCCCAGTACTTC
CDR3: CSARDGLVVPQYF

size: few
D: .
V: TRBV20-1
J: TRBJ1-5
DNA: TGCAGTGCTAGACCCCCCAGGGCACTTCGCAATCAGCCCCAGCATTTT
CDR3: CSARPPRALRNQPQHF

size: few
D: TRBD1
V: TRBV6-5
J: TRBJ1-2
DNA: TGTGCCAGCAGTTACGACGGCAGGGGGGATCGCTATGGCTACACCTTC
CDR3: CASSYDGRGDRYGYTF

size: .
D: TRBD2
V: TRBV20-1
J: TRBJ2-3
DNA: TGCAGTGCTTTCGAGCGGGAGTCTAGCACAGATACGCAGTATTTT
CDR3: CSAFERESSTDTQYF

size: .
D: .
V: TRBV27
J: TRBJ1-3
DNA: TGTGCCAGCAGTAGCAAACAGCTAAGGGTCTCTGGAAACACCATATATTTT
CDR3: CASSSKQLRVSGNTIYF

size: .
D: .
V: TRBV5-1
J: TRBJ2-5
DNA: TGCGCCAGCAGCTTGGAAGGGGGGCACCAAGAGACCCAGTACTTC
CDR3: CASSLEGGHQETQYF

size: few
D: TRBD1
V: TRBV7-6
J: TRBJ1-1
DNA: TGTGCCAGCAGCTTCGGACAGGGGATGAACACTGAAGCTTTCTTT
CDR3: CASSFGQGMNTEAFF

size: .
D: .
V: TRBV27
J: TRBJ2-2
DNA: TGTGCCAGCACTCTCCTGGGCAGGGTGAACACCGGGGAGCTGTTTTTT
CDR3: CASTLLGRVNTGELFF

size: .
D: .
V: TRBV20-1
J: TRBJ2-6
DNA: TGCAGTGCTAGTGAATCCTCTGGGGCCAACGTCCTGACTTTC
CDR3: CSASESSGANVLTF

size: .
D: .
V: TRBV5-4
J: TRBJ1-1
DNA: TGTGCCAGCAGGGACGCAGGGTTCGGGGTGAACACTGAAGCTTTCTTT
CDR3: CASRDAGFGVNTEAFF

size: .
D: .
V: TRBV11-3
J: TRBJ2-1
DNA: TGTGCCAGCAGCCGAGGTGGGGAGCAGTTCTTC
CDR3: CASSRGGEQFF

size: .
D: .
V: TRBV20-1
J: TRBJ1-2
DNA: TGCAGTGCTAGGGGGCAGACCAGTGGCTACACCTTC
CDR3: CSARGQTSGYTF

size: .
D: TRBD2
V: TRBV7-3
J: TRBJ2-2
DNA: TGTGCCAGCAGCCGTCCTGGGGCGGGAGGTGGCACCGGGGAGCTGTTTTTT
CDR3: CASSRPGAGGGTGELFF

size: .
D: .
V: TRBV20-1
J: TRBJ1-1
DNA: TGCAGTGCTAGCGAGCGATGGGGGATGAACACTGAAGCTTTCTTT
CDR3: CSASERWGMNTEAFF